This T cell receptor beta chain was captured by sequencing in a study of identical twins. Study observations and caveats: Reduced insertions were recorded for abundant cord blood beta clonotypes, with no such pattern in memory repertoires. Researchers reported weaker excess twin sharing in beta out-of-frame sequences. Out-of-frame alpha sequences shared between twins exhibited an excess of low generation probability.

This clonotype has a count of ten or more. Antigen: not known. Trimming took 5 bases from V and 5 from J, leaving 5 bases between them. The CDR3 extends over 11 amino acids. cDNA carried unique molecular identifiers, and a universal primer site was added by template switching. One entry per CDR3 protein results from TCRdb running MiXCR on the 5' RACE reads. The profile shows approximately 410,000 distinct CDR3 sequences, around a sixth of them singletons. The TCR comes from a man in his forties or fifties in good health. Sequencing was done on a sample of naive T cells sorted from blood. The chain employs TRBV12-3 or TRBV12-4 and TRBJ2-3; D uncertain. CDR3 DNA: TGTGCCAGCAGTCCCAAAGATACGCAGTATTTT. Its protein is CASSPKDTQYF.